Below, 31 T cell receptor beta chains from the same sample are listed, as sequenced in a study of cytomegalovirus exposure and HLA in healthy donors. PCR involved 60 Vbeta and 13 Jbeta primers. The data were produced by immunoSEQ multiplex PCR, yet TCRdb's version contains in-frame clones alone and is incomplete. This table has 200,000 to 250,000 clones, approximately 87% appearing once. The sequenced sample consisted of PBMCs. The source is a human donor in good health.

Concerning this clone itself: This sample also contains other DNA sequences that code for the same CDR3. The chain carries TRBV28 and TRBJ1-4; D not certain. The CDR3 totals 13 residues. V lost 8 bases to trimming and J lost 8 bases, with 15 bases between them. CDR1 is MDHEN, CDR2 SYDVKM, per germline. CDR3 in DNA: TGTGCCAGCGTTCCTGGAGTGAGCGAAAAACTGTTTTTT. Amino acids: CASVPGVSEKLFF.

This clone was found once. The rearrangement uses TRBV11-1 and TRBJ2-7; TRBD2 aligns across 7 bases. The CDR3 contains 14 residues. V shed 0 bases, J shed 2 bases, and the junction held 1 base outside the gene matches. Germline V gives CDR1 SGHAT, CDR2 FQDESV (reference sequence). The chain's CDR3 is CASSLAGGTYEQYF. Written as DNA, the CDR3 is TGTGCCAGCAGCTTAGCGGGAGGGACCTACGAGCAGTACTTC.

The rearrangement links TRBV6-6 to TRBJ2-7; 9 nucleotides line up with TRBD2. This CDR3 is 16 amino acids long. Germline trimming cut 7 bases from V and 3 bases from J; bases unmatched to any gene: 13. Germline V CDR1 and CDR2: MNHNY, SVGAGI (reference sequence). The CDR3 reads CASTPAAGGGGYEQYF. CDR3 nucleotide sequence: TGTGCCAGCACCCCTGCAGCGGGAGGCGGGGGCTACGAGCAGTACTTC.

This chain joins TRBV10-2 and TRBJ2-7; 7 bases agree with TRBD1. This CDR3 has 12 residues. Germline V lookup: CDR1 WSHSY, CDR2 SAAADI. With 6 bases clipped from V and 7 bases from J, the junction kept 6 bases outside the gene matches. The CDR3 sequence is CASSEGAREQYF. The CDR3 DNA reads TGCGCCAGCAGCGAGGGGGCTCGAGAGCAGTACTTC.

The J gene is TRBJ2-3, the V gene TRBV6-4; TRBD2 agrees at 7 bases. The CDR3 spans 15 residues. Per the germline V gene, CDR1 is MRHNA and CDR2 is SNTAGT. Losses at the gene ends were 5 bases for V and 0 bases for J; bases not matched to a gene: 5. The CDR3 sequence: CASSSSGDSTDTQYF. As DNA, the CDR3 is TGTGCCAGCAGTTCGAGCGGGGACAGCACAGATACGCAGTATTTT.

CDR3 bases: TGCGCCAGCAGCCCGAGAGGACTAGCGGGATTGAGGGCCGAGCAGTACTTC. Protein product: CASSPRGLAGLRAEQYF. The genes are TRBV5-1 and TRBJ2-7; 12 nucleotides match TRBD2. V trimming: 4 bases; J trimming: 6 bases; junction bases outside the gene matches: 14. CDR1 SGHRS and CDR2 YFSETQ come from the germline V gene. The CDR3 loop spans 17 amino acids.

V gene TRBV2 combines with J gene TRBJ2-7, with 9 bases aligning to TRBD2. Germline CDR1 is SNHLY and CDR2 is FYNNEI. The CDR3 contains 15 residues. V shed 4 bases, J shed 3 bases, and the junction held 7 bases outside the gene matches. This chain's CDR3 is CASSALAGQIYEQYF. The CDR3 DNA follows: TGTGCCAGCAGTGCCCTAGCGGGACAGATCTACGAGCAGTACTTC.

This clone has a handful of counts. The chain's CDR3 is CASSPIMDSEQYF. As DNA, the CDR3 is TGCGCCAGCAGTCCAATTATGGACAGCGAGCAGTACTTC. This chain links TRBV10-1 with TRBJ2-7; D is perhaps TRBD1 (6 bases). This CDR3 comprises 13 residues. The V gene lost 5 bases and the J gene lost 6 bases, with 14 bases spanning the gap. Germline assignment: CDR1 WNHNN and CDR2 SYGVQD (reference sequence).

The gene calls are TRBV19 and TRBJ2-2; 7 positions agree with TRBD2. Per the germline V gene, CDR1 is LNHDA and CDR2 is SQIVND (reference sequence). V gave up 8 bases and J gave up 4 bases; unmatched junction bases: 10. This CDR3 spans 15 amino acids. Written as DNA, the CDR3 is TGTGCCAGTCTCCGCCTCGGCGGGAGCACCGGGGAGCTGTTTTTT. It yields the protein CASLRLGGSTGELFF.

The count of this clone is one. In this CDR3 the conserved last residue, phenylalanine or tryptophan, is missing, so a read error is likely. V is TRBV9 and J is TRBJ1-2; D gene uncertain. Per germline, CDR1 SGDLS and CDR2 YYNGEE. This CDR3 contains 14 residues. V lost 1 base, J lost 8 bases, and 15 bases lay in between. The DNA of the CDR3 is TGTGCCAGCAGCGTAACGGACGGCCGCGGGGGCTACACCCTC. Translation: CASSVTDGRGGYTL.

The chain uses TRBV30 and TRBJ2-7; 7 nucleotides match TRBD1. The germline V gene encodes CDR1 GTSNPN and CDR2 SVGIG (reference sequence). The J segment lost 2 bases and the V segment lost 0 bases, leaving 19 bases of the junction unmatched. There are 19 residues in the CDR3. The CDR3 sequence is CAWSVPGGRQGRATYEQYF. In nucleotides, the CDR3 is TGTGCCTGGAGTGTACCGGGTGGGCGACAGGGCCGGGCCACCTACGAGCAGTACTTC. Full variable domain (remainder filled in from reference TRBV30 and TRBJ2-7): SQTIHQWPATLVQPVGSPLSLECTVEGTSNPNLYWYRQAAGRGLQLLFYSVGIGQISSEVPQNLSASRPQDRQFILSSKKLLLSDSGFYLCAWSVPGGRQGRATYEQYFGPGTRLTVT.

This clone was counted only a few times. This chain uses TRBV2 with TRBJ1-5; D uncertain. V dropped 4 bases and J dropped 3 bases, with 10 bases sitting between them. There are 14 residues in the CDR3. The germline V gene has CDR1 SNHLY and CDR2 FYNNEI. CDR3 bases: TGTGCCAGCAGTGTTTACCAGATCAATCAGCCCCAGCATTTT. This codes for CASSVYQINQPQHF.

The J gene is TRBJ2-3, the V gene TRBV27, with TRBD1 as a possible D gene (6 bases). Trimming removed 0 bases from V and 10 bases from J, with 11 bases in between. Germline V CDR1 and CDR2: MNHEY, SMNVEV (reference sequence). The CDR3 has 13 residues. The CDR3 region is CASSLSRGSAQYF. CDR3 nucleotide sequence: TGTGCCAGCAGTTTATCGAGGGGGTCAGCGCAGTATTTT.

This clone turned up a few times. This chain connects TRBV28 to TRBJ2-7, with 8 bases that match TRBD2. The length of the CDR3 is 14 residues. The germline V gene has CDR1 MDHEN and CDR2 SYDVKM. V shed 3 bases and J 3 bases; nucleotides not matched to a gene: 4. As DNA, the CDR3 is TGTGCCAGCAGTTTTTTTACTAGCGGCTACGAGCAGTACTTC. This gives the protein CASSFFTSGYEQYF.

J is TRBJ1-1 and V is TRBV9; D perhaps matches TRBD1 (5 bases). V dropped 1 base and J dropped 6 bases, with 16 bases sitting between them. Germline CDR1 is SGDLS and CDR2 is YYNGEE. This CDR3 is built from 15 residues. CDR3 bases: TGTGCCAGCAGCGTACGCGCGGTGGGGGGGTCTGAAGCTTTCTTT. It is translated as CASSVRAVGGSEAFF. Full variable domain (remainder filled in from reference TRBV9 and TRBJ1-1): DSGVTQTPKHLITATGQRVTLRCSPRSGDLSVYWYQQSLDQGLQFLIQYYNGEERAKGNILERFSAQQFPDLHSELNLSSLELGDSALYFCASSVRAVGGSEAFFGQGTRLTVV.

This chain uses TRBV2 with TRBJ1-3; 8 bases align to TRBD1. This CDR3 contains 18 residues. V lost 3 bases, J lost 0 bases, and 10 bases stayed unmatched. Germline CDR1 and CDR2: SNHLY and FYNNEI. In DNA form, the CDR3 reads TGTGCCAGCAGTGACCCCCACAGGGGGGGGCTCTCTGGAAACACCATATATTTT. This translates into CASSDPHRGGLSGNTIYF.

V is TRBV18 and J is TRBJ2-5, with D perhaps TRBD2 (5 bases). This CDR3 spans 14 amino acids. V was clipped by 6 bases and J by 3 bases, with 14 bases between them. Germline lookup yields CDR1 KGHSH and CDR2 LQKENI. The CDR3 DNA sequence: TGTGCCAGCTCGATCCCTGGGAGTAAAGAGACCCAGTACTTC. Its protein product is CASSIPGSKETQYF.

The chain joins TRBV29-1 to TRBJ2-5, with D possibly matching TRBD2 (6 bases). This CDR3 has 12 amino acids. The germline gives CDR1 SQVTM, CDR2 ANQGSEA. Trimming shortened V by 1 base and J by 7 bases, and 10 bases separated the two germline ends. The CDR3, as DNA: TGCAGCGTTGAAGGGGGGGATGGGACCCAGTACTTC. Protein sequence: CSVEGGDGTQYF.

This clone has just a few counts. The chain is built from TRBV5-4 and TRBJ2-3; 7 positions agree with TRBD2. The CDR3 sequence is 17 residues long. Germline CDR1 reads SGHNT; CDR2 reads YYREEE (reference sequence). V lost 2 bases to trimming and J lost 5 bases; unmatched junction nucleotides: 14. The CDR3 loop is CASSFLGSRAGKDTQYF. DNA for the CDR3: TGTGCCAGCAGCTTTTTAGGTTCTAGAGCGGGGAAAGATACGCAGTATTTT.

The chain carries TRBV28 and TRBJ1-2; the match to TRBD1 covers 8 bases. The germline gives CDR1 MDHEN, CDR2 SYDVKM. This CDR3 region has 13 residues. The junction had 6 bases not matched to a gene; V was cut back by 5 bases and J by 7 bases. CDR3 in amino acids: CASSLTQGGGYTF. CDR3 bases: TGTGCCAGCAGTCTGACACAGGGGGGTGGCTACACCTTC.

The chain has TRBV29-1 and TRBJ2-7; 9 positions match TRBD2. V trimming: 4 bases; J trimming: 8 bases; junction bases outside the gene matches: 6. The germline CDR1 and CDR2 sequences are SQVTM and ANQGSEA. This CDR3 spans 12 amino acids. CDR3 sequence (DNA): TGCAGCGTTGCCCTAGCGGGATCCAAGCAGTACTTC. Translated: CSVALAGSKQYF.

J is TRBJ2-3 and V is TRBV30; TRBD1 agrees at 7 bases. Germline CDR1 reads GTSNPN; CDR2 reads SVGIG (reference sequence). There are 13 residues in the CDR3. Losses at the gene ends were 4 bases for V and 3 bases for J; bases not matched to a gene: 4. The CDR3 region is CAWTYRGTDTQYF. DNA for the CDR3: TGTGCCTGGACGTACAGGGGAACAGATACGCAGTATTTT.

This clone has a single count. The gene calls are TRBV7-9 and TRBJ1-1; no definite D call. This CDR3 has 13 amino acids. V gave up 1 base and J gave up 10 bases, with 13 bases separating them. In germline, CDR1 is SEHNR, CDR2 FQNEAQ (reference sequence). Here the CDR3 DNA reads TGTGCCAGCAGCTTAGAACGGTCCACGGGAGCTTTCTTT. The encoded protein is CASSLERSTGAFF.

J is TRBJ2-1 and V is TRBV6-6; 10 bases agree with TRBD2. The CDR3 has 15 amino acids. Germline V lookup: CDR1 MNHNY, CDR2 SVGAGI (reference sequence). V lost 7 bases to trimming and J lost 4 bases; unmatched junction nucleotides: 7. The CDR3: CASTQSSGSYNEQFF. The CDR3 coding sequence is TGTGCCAGCACCCAATCTAGCGGGAGTTACAATGAGCAGTTCTTC.

The V and J genes are TRBV2 and TRBJ2-1; TRBD2 aligns across 7 bases. Germline V gene sequence: CDR1 SNHLY, CDR2 FYNNEI. CDR3 size: 15 residues. V lost 4 bases and J lost 2; bases outside the gene matches: 5. For the CDR3, the DNA is TGTGCCAGCAGTGTCCCGGGAGGCCCCTACAATGAGCAGTTCTTC. Its protein is CASSVPGGPYNEQFF.

V usage is TRBV6-1 and J usage is TRBJ2-5; 7 bases are shared with TRBD2. CDR1 and CDR2 (germline): MNHNS, SASEGT. The J segment lost 5 bases and the V segment lost 8 bases, leaving 8 bases of the junction unmatched. CDR3 length equals 13 residues. The CDR3 region has the DNA TGTGCCAGCCGACGGGAGGTATGGGAGACCCAGTACTTC. Its protein product is CASRREVWETQYF.

The CDR3 region has the DNA TGTGCCGTTGGGCGAGGGACTAGCTACAATGAGCAGTTCTTC. Translation gives CAVGRGTSYNEQFF. J is TRBJ2-1 and V is TRBV19; 8 nucleotides align to TRBD2. The CDR3 loop spans 14 amino acids. Germline CDR1 LNHDA, CDR2 SQIVND (reference sequence). J was trimmed by 3 bases and V by 11 bases; bases with no gene match: 9. Drawing the rest from reference TRBV19 and TRBJ2-1, the complete variable domain is DGGITQSPKYLFRKEGQNVTLSCEQNLNHDAMYWYRQDPGQGLRLIYYSQIVNDFQKGDIAEGYSVSREKKESFPLTVTSAQKNPTAFYLCAVGRGTSYNEQFFGPGTRLTVL.

The gene calls are TRBV19 and TRBJ2-5, with TRBD2 matching over 14 bases. The J call may be mistaken, given a closer DNA end match to TRBJ2-7. CDR1 and CDR2 (germline): LNHDA, SQIVND (reference sequence). The CDR3 sequence is 15 residues long. The CDR3: CASSKGTSGSYEQYF. CDR3 DNA sequence: TGTGCCAGTAGTAAAGGGACTAGCGGGAGCTACGAGCAGTACTTC.

The chain carries TRBV7-9 and TRBJ2-1; 7 nucleotides line up with TRBD1. The junction had 4 bases not matched to a gene; V was cut back by 5 bases and J by 0 bases. Germline V gene sequence: CDR1 SEHNR, CDR2 FQNEAQ (reference sequence). There are 15 residues in the CDR3. The CDR3 coding sequence is TGTGCCAGCAGCCCAACAGGGGTCTCCTACAATGAGCAGTTCTTC. Translation: CASSPTGVSYNEQFF.

This chain uses TRBV9 with TRBJ2-4; D is undetermined. This CDR3 has 17 residues. The germline V gene has CDR1 SGDLS and CDR2 YYNGEE. Trimming shortened V by 4 bases and J by 9 bases, and 26 bases separated the two germline ends. The CDR3 DNA is TGTGCCAGCAGCCCACTACCGACCCCGAATTTGTCTGGCATTCAGTACTTC. As protein: CASSPLPTPNLSGIQYF.

The chain has TRBV7-9 and TRBJ2-1, with TRBD2 as a possible D gene (7 bases). Germline V CDR1 and CDR2: SEHNR, FQNEAQ (reference sequence). The CDR3 extends over 15 amino acids. The germline V and J ends were trimmed by 5 bases and 3 bases, with 14 bases remaining between them. The DNA for the CDR3 is TGTGCCAGCAGCCGGGGGGCAGGCCACTACAATGAGCAGTTCTTC. It translates to CASSRGAGHYNEQFF.